Below are 2 T cell receptor beta chains sequenced from a single sample in a study of T cells in pancreatic ductal adenocarcinoma. Profiling relied on immunoSEQ multiplex PCR, and the TCRdb table lists in-frame clones only, not all of them. The table records 16,000 or so clones, more than 75% of them present only once. No neoadjuvant therapy was given to the selected pancreatic ductal adenocarcinoma patients before their surgery. Sequenced sample: PBMCs. The receptors derive from a human donor with pancreatic ductal adenocarcinoma.

The chain links TRBV11-2 to TRBJ2-3; D is ambiguous. The CDR3 extends over 15 amino acids. Germline lookup yields CDR1 SGHAT and CDR2 FQNNGV. The V gene lost 5 bases and the J gene lost 1 base, with 13 bases spanning the gap. In nucleotides, the CDR3 is TGTGCCAGCAGCCCGAGAGGTATGGGCACAGATACGCAGTATTTT. This gives the protein CASSPRGMGTDTQYF.

The chain recombines TRBV5-1 with TRBJ2-3; 7 bases are shared with TRBD2. Germline values: CDR1 SGHRS, CDR2 YFSETQ. This CDR3 is built from 18 residues. Trimming at V came to 3 bases and at J to 0 bases, leaving 13 bases not matched to a gene. In DNA form, the CDR3 reads TGCGCCAGCAGCTCATCGAGTCCGGGACTACTAAGCACAGATACGCAGTATTTT. It encodes CASSSSSPGLLSTDTQYF.